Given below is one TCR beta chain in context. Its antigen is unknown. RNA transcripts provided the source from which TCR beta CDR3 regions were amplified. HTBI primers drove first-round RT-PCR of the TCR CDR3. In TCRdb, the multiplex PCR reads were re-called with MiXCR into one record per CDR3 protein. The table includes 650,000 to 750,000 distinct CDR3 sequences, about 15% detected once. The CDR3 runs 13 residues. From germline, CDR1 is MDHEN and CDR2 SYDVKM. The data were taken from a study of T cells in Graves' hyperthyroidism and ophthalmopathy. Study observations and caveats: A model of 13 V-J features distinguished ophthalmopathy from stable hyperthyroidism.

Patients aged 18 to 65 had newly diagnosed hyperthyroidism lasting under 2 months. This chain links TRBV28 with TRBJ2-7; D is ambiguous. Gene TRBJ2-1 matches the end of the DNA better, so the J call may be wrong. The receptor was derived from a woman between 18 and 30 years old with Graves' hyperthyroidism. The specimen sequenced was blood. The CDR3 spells CASSLGRSYEQFF. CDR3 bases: TGTGCCAGCAGTTTGGGCCGATCCTACGAGCAGTTCTTC.